This T cell receptor beta chain was obtained from a study of blood T cells in healthy people across ages. Background on the study: Every two T cells gave about one barcoded beta molecule via template switching.

Study-wide results and caveats: Researchers said unsorted PBMCs prevented a conclusive naive versus antigen-experienced comparison. Any changes in expanded clonotypes were possibly confounded, as donor CMV status remained unknown. Per-million-T-cell TCR beta diversity fell roughly linearly with age.

Only a few counts were recorded for this clonotype. Its antigen is not known. The germline gives CDR1 MNHEY, CDR2 SVGAGI. Trimming shortened V by 6 bases and J by 2 bases, and 16 bases separated the two germline ends. The CDR3 has 15 residues. Using a J-beta primer mix together with a sample-barcoded 5' primer, a second PCR was run for roughly 6 to 12 cycles. TCRdb re-called the 5' RACE reads through MiXCR, storing one row per CDR3 protein. Of about 1 million distinct CDR3 sequences in the sample, 40% to 45% were seen once. The J gene is TRBJ1-2, the V gene TRBV6-5; the D gene is possibly TRBD1 (6 bases). The source is a woman aged 55-75 years in good health. Sample: blood. Here the CDR3 DNA reads TGTGCCAGCAGGCAGCAGGGGCGATGGAACTATGGCTACACCTTC. Translating it yields CASRQQGRWNYGYTF.